Below are 4 T cell receptor beta chains sequenced from a single sample in a study of T cell changes during pregnancy in multiple sclerosis. Produced via immunoSEQ multiplex PCR; TCRdb's table is partial and in-frame only. This repertoire shows around 44,000 clones, 90% found once; its top ten account for approximately 9.1%. The sample was CD8+ T cells from peripheral blood mononuclear cells, taken in the first trimester of pregnancy. All receptors derive from a female donor with multiple sclerosis, enrolled in a pregnancy study.

As to this clone: The sample has other DNA sequences that encode this CDR3 too. This chain uses TRBV7-9 with TRBJ1-1, with D perhaps TRBD1 (5 bases). CDR3 length: 13 amino acids. V lost 1 base and J 5 bases, leaving 8 bases between the germline ends. From germline, CDR1 is SEHNR and CDR2 FQNEAQ (reference sequence). CDR3 sequence: CASSLDPGTEAFF. In nucleotides, the CDR3 is TGTGCCAGCAGCTTAGACCCAGGGACTGAAGCTTTCTTT.

The chain has TRBV5-5 and TRBJ2-7, with 8 bases identical to TRBD1. Germline lookup yields CDR1 SGHKS and CDR2 YYEKEE (reference sequence). Trimming removed 7 bases from V and 5 bases from J; junction bases left unmatched: 11. CDR3 length: 14 amino acids. CDR3 in amino acids: CASSRAGGWDEQYF. CDR3 bases: TGTGCCAGCTCTAGAGCAGGGGGCTGGGACGAGCAGTACTTC. The complete variable domain, with remaining parts taken from reference TRBV5-5 and TRBJ2-7, reads DAGVTQSPTHLIKTRGQQVTLRCSPISGHKSVSWYQQVLGQGPQFIFQYYEKEERGRGNFPDRFSARQFPNYSSELNVNALLLGDSALYLCASSRAGGWDEQYFGPGTRLTVT.

V is TRBV6-5 and J is TRBJ1-2; D gene ambiguous. The germline CDR1 and CDR2 sequences are MNHEY and SVGAGI. The CDR3 sequence is 14 residues long. The V end lost 4 bases, the J end lost 1 base, and 10 bases lay between the germline ends. The CDR3 spells CASSSRTGNYGYTF. The DNA for the CDR3 is TGTGCCAGCAGTTCCCGGACTGGTAACTATGGCTACACCTTC.

V is TRBV4-3 and J is TRBJ1-1; D remains ambiguous. Looked up from germline, CDR1 is LGHNA and CDR2 is YSLEER. Trimming shortened V by 0 bases and J by 1 base, and 12 bases separated the two germline ends. This CDR3 spans 16 amino acids. The CDR3 sequence: CASSQESGAQNTEAFF. For the CDR3, the DNA is TGCGCCAGCAGCCAAGAATCAGGCGCCCAGAACACTGAAGCTTTCTTT.